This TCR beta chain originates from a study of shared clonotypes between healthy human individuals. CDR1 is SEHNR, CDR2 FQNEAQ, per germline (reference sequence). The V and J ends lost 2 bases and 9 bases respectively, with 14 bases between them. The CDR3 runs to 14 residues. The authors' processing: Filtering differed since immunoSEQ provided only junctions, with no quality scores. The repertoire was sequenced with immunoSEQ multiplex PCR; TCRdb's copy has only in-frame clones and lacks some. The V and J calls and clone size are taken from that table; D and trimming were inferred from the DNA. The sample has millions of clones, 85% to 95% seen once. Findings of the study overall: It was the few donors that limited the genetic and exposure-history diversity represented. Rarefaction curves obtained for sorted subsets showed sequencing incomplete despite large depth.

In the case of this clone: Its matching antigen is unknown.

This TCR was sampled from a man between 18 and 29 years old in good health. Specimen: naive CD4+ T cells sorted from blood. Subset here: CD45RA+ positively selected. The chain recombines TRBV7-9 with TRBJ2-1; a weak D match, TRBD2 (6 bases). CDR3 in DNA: TGTGCCAGCAGCTTAAGCATCGGAGCGGGTGAGCAGTTCTTC. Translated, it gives CASSLSIGAGEQFF.